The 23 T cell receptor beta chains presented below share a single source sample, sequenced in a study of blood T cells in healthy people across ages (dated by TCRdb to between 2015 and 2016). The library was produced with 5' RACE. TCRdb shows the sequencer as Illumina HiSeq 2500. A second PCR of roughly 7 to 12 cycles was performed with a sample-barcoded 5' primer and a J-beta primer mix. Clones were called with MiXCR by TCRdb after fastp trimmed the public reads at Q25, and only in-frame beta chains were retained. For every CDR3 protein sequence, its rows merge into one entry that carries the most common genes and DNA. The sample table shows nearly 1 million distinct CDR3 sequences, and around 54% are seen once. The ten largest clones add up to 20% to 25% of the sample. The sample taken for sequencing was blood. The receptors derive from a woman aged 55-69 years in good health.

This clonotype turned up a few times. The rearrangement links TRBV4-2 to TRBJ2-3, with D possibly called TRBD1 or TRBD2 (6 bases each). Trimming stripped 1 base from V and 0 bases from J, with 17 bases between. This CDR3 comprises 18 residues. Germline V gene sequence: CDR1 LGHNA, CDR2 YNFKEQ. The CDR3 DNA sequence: TGTGCCAGCAGCCAAGGGAGGGCCGTTAGGGGGAGCACAGATACGCAGTATTTT. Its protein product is CASSQGRAVRGSTDTQYF.

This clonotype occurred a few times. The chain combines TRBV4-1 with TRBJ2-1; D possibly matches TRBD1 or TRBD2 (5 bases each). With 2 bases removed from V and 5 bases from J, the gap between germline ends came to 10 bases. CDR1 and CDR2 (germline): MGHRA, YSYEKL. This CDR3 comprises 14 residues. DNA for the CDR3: TGCGCCAGCAGCCAAAGGGACCAAAACAATGAGCAGTTCTTC. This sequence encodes CASSQRDQNNEQFF.

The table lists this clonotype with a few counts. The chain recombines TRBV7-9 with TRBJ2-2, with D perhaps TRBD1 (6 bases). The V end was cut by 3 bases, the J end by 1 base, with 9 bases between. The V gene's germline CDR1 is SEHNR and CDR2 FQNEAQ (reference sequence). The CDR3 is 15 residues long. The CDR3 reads CASSLKDRNTGELFF. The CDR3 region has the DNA TGTGCCAGCAGCTTGAAGGACAGGAACACCGGGGAGCTGTTTTTT.

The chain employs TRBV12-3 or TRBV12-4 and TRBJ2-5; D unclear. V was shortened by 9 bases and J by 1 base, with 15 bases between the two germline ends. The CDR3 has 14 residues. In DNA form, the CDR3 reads TGTGCCAGTCGGAAGGCTGCCAGCCAAGAGACCCAGTACTTC. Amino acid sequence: CASRKAASQETQYF.

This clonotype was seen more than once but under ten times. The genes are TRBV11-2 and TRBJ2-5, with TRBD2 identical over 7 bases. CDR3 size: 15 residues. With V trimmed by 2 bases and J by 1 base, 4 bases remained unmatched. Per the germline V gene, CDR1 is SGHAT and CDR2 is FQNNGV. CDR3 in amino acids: CASSLRGSGQETQYF. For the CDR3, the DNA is TGTGCCAGCAGCTTACGCGGGAGCGGCCAAGAGACCCAGTACTTC.

Here the CDR3 reads CASSLNGLAGGSDTQYF. CDR3 coding DNA: TGTGCCAGCAGCTTAAACGGACTAGCGGGAGGGTCGGATACGCAGTATTTT. The chain employs TRBV7-9 and TRBJ2-3; 15 nucleotides align to TRBD2. This CDR3 comprises 17 residues. Germline assignment: CDR1 SEHNR and CDR2 FQNEAQ (reference sequence). V gave up 2 bases and J gave up 6 bases; unmatched junction bases: 6.

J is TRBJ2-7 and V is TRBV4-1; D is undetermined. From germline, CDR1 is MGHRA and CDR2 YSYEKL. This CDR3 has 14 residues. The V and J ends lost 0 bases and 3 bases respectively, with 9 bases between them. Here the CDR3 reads CASSQDAVNYEQYF. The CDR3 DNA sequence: TGCGCCAGCAGCCAAGATGCAGTTAACTACGAGCAGTACTTC.

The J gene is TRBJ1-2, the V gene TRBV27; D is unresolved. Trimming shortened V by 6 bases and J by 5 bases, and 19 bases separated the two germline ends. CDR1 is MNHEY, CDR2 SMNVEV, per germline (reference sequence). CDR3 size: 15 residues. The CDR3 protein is CASSTGPGRTYGYTF. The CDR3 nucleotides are TGTGCCAGCAGCACCGGACCGGGCAGGACTTATGGCTACACCTTC.

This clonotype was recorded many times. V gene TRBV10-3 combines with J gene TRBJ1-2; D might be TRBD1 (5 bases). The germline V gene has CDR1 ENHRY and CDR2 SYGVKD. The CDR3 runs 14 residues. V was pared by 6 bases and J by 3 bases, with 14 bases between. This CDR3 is CAISAGGLDYGYTF. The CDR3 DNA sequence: TGTGCCATCAGCGCCGGGGGACTAGACTATGGCTACACCTTC.

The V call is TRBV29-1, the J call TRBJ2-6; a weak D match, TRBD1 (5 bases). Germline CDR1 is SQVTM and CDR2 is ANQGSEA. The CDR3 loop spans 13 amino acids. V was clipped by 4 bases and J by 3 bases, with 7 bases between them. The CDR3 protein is CSVGRDGANVLTF. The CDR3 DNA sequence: TGCAGCGTTGGCAGGGATGGGGCCAACGTCCTGACTTTC.

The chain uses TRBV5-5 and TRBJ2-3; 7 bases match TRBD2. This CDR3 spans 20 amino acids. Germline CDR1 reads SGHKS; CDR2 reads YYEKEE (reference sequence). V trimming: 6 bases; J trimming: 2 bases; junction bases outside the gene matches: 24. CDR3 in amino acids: CASNSREHFGEGQDTDTQYF. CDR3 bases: TGTGCCAGCAACTCCCGGGAACACTTTGGGGAGGGCCAGGACACAGATACGCAGTATTTT.

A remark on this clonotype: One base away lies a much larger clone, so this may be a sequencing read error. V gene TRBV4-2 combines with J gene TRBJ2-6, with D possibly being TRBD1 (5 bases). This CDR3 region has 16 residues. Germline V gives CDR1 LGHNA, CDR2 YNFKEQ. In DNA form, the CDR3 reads TGTGCCAGCAGCCAAGATCCGGCGGCTGGGGCCAACGTCCAGACTTTC. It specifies CASSQDPAAGANVQTF.

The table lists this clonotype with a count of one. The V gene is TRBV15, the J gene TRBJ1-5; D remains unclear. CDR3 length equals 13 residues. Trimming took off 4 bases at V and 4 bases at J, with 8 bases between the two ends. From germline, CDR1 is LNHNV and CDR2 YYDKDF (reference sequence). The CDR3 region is CATSKDPNQPQHF. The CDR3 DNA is TGTGCCACCAGCAAGGACCCTAATCAGCCCCAGCATTTT. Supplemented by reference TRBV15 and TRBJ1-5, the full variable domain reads DAMVIQNPRYQVTQFGKPVTLSCSQTLNHNVMYWYQQKSSQAPKLLFHYYDKDFNNEADTPDNFQSRRPNTSFCFLDIRSPGLGDTAMYLCATSKDPNQPQHFGDGTRLSIL.

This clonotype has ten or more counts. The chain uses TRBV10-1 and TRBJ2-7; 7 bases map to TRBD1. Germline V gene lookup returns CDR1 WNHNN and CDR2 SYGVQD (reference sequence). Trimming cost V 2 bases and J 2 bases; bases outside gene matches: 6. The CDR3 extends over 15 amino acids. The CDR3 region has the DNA TGCGCCAGCAGTGAGACGGCCGGGACAGCCTACGAGCAGTACTTC. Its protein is CASSETAGTAYEQYF.

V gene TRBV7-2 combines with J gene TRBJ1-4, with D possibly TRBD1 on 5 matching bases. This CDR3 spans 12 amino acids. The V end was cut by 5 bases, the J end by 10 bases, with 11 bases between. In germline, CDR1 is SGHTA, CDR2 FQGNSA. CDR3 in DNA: TGTGCCAGCAGCCCAGGGTATGGAAAACTGTTTTTT. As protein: CASSPGYGKLFF.

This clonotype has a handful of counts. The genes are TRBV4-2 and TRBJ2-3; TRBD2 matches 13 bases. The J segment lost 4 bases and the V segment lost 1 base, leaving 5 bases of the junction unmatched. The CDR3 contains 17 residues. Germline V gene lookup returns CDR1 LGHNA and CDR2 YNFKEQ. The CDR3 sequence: CASSQGTSGSVADTQYF. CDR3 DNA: TGTGCCAGCAGCCAAGGGACTAGCGGGAGCGTCGCAGATACGCAGTATTTT.

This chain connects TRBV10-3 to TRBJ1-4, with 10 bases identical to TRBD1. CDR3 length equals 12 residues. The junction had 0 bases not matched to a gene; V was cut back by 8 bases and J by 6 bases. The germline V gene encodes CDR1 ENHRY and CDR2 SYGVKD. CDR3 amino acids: CAIGQGDEKLFF. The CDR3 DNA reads TGTGCCATCGGACAGGGGGATGAAAAACTGTTTTTT.

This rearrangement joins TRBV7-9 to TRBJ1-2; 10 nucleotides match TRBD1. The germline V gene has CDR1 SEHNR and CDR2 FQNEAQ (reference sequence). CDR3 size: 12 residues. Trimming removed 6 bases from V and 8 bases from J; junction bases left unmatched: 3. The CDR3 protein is CASRPTGGGYTF. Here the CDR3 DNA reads TGTGCCAGCAGACCGACAGGGGGCGGCTACACCTTC. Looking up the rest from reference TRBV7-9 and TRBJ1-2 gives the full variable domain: DTGVSQNPRHKITKRGQNVTFRCDPISEHNRLYWYRQTLGQGPEFLTYFQNEAQLEKSRLLSDRFSAERPKGSFSTLEIQRTEQGDSAMYLCASRPTGGGYTFGSGTRLTVV.

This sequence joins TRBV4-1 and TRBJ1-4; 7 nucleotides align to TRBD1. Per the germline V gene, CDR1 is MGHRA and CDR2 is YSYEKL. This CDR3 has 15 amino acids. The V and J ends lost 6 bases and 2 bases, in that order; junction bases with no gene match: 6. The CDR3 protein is CASRDRVTTNEKLFF. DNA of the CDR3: TGCGCCAGCAGAGACAGGGTTACGACTAATGAAAAACTGTTTTTT.

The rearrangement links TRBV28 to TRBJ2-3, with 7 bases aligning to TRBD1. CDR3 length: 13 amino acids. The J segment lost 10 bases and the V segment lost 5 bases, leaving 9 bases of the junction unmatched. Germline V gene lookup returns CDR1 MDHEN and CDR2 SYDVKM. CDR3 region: CASSPRGQRSQYF. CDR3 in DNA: TGTGCCAGCAGTCCACGGGGACAGCGATCGCAGTATTTT.

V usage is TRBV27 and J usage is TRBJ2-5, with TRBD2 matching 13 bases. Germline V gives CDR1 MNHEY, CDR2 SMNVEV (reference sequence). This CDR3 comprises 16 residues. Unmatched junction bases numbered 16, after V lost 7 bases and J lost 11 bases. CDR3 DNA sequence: TGTGCCAGCACCGTACGGACTAGCGGGAGACCCAATGAGCAGTACTTC. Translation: CASTVRTSGRPNEQYF.

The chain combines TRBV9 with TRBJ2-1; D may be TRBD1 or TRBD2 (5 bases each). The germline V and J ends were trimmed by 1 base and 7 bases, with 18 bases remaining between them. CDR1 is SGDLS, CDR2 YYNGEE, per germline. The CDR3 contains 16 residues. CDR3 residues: CASSVLGGRIGNEQFF. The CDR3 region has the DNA TGTGCCAGCAGCGTACTTGGGGGTCGAATAGGGAATGAGCAGTTCTTC.

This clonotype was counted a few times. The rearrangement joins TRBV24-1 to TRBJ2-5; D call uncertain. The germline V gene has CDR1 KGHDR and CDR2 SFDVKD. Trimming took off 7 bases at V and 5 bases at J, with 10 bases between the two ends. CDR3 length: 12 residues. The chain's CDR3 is CATSPSGETQYF. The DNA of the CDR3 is TGTGCCACCAGCCCCTCCGGGGAGACCCAGTACTTC.